There are a few counts of the clone carrying this TCR beta chain. Its antigen is as yet unknown. The source of the sample is a study of response to subunit inactivated influenza vaccine. This CDR3 region has 17 residues. With V trimmed by 1 base and J by 5 bases, 11 bases remained unmatched. Germline CDR1 is KGHSH and CDR2 is LQKENI. General study results and limits: Authors suggested few new T cells are recruited by each seasonal influenza vaccination.

TCRdb re-called the RT-PCR reads through MiXCR, storing one row per CDR3 protein. The sample has more than 550,000 distinct CDR3 sequences, approximately 10% seen once. This sample also appeared in a second study, on T cells expressing NK-cell markers. From that second work: Libraries used 5'RACE template switching adding universal primer site and UMIs. The TCR beta repertoires were obtained from sorted CD3+CD56+NKG2C+, CD3+CD56+NKG2C- and CD3+CD56-NKG2C+ T cells. In a group of several donors, dominant NKG2C+ clonotypes represented 1.0-7.0% of CD8+ T cells. Leadership of the CD3+CD56-NKG2C+ fraction also belonged to these clonotypes in several donors.

The sequence came from a middle-aged man who received an inactivated influenza vaccine. V and J are TRBV18 and TRBJ2-1; 7 nucleotides align to TRBD2. Sequenced here: PBMCs from blood, sampled on the day of vaccination. This CDR3 is CASSPRSGLAANNEQFF. DNA of the CDR3: TGTGCCAGCTCACCACGATCTGGGCTAGCGGCAAACAATGAGCAGTTCTTC.